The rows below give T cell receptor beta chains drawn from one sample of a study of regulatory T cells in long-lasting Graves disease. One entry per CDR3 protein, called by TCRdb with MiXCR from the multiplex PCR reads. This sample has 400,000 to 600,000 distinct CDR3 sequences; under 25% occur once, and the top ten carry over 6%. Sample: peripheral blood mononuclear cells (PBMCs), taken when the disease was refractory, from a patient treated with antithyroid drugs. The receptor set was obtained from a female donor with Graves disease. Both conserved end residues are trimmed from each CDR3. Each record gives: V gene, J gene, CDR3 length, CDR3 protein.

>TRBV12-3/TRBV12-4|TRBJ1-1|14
ASSLALGTANTEAF
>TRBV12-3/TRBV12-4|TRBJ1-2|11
ASSSERLYGYT
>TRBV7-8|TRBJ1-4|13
ASSLVGVGDEKLF
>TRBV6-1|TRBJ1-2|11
ASRPGHFYGYT
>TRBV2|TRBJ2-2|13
ASSERLAGAGELF
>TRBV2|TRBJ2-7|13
ASSEMAGTGIEQY
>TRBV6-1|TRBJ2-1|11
ASTLSLGYEQF
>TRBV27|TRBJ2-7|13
ASSVLGTGGYEQY
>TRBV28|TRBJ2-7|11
ASSLGPAYEQY
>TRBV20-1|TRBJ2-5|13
SARGPGPAQETQY
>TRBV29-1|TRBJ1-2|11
SVRRGGDYGYT
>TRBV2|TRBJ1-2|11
ASRMGAGYGYT